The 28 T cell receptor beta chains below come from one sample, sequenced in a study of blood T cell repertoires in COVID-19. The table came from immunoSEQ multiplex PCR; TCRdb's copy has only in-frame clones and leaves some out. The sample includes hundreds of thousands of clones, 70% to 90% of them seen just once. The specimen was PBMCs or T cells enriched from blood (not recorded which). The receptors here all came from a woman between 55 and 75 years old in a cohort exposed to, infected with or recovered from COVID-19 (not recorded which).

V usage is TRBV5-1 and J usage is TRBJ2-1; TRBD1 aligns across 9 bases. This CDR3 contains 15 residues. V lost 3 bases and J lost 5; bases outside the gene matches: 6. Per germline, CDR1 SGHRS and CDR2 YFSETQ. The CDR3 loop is CASSSSGTGHNEQFF. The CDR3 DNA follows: TGCGCCAGCAGCTCCTCCGGGACAGGGCACAATGAGCAGTTCTTC.

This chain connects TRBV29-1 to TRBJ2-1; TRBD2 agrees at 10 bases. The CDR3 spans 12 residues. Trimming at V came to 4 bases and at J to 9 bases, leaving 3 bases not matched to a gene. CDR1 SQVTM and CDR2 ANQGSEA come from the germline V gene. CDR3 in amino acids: CSVALAGVEQFF. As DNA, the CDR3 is TGCAGCGTTGCTCTAGCGGGAGTTGAGCAGTTCTTC.

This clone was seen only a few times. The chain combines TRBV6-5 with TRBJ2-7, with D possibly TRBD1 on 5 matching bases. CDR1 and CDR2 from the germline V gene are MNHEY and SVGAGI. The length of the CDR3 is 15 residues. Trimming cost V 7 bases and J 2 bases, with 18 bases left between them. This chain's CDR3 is CASKDSGITTYEQYF. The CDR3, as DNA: TGTGCCAGCAAAGATTCAGGGATAACGACCTACGAGCAGTACTTC.

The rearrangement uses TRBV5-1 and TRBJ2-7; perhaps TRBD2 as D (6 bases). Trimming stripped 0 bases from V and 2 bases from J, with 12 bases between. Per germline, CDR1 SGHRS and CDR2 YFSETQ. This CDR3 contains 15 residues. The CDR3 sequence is CASSLEVGGTYEQYF. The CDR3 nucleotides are TGCGCCAGCAGCTTGGAGGTGGGAGGTACCTACGAGCAGTACTTC.

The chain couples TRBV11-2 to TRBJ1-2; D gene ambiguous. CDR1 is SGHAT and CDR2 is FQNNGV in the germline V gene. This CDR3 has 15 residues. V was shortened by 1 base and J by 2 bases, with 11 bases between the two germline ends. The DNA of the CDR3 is TGTGCCAGCAGCTTAGCCCTTGGAGCGAACTATGGCTACACCTTC. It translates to CASSLALGANYGYTF.

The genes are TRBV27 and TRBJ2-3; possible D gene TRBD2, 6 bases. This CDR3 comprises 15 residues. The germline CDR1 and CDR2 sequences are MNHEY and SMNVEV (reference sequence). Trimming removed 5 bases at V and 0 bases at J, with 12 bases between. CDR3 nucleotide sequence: TGTGCCAGCAGTACTCCCGGGACTAGCACAGATACGCAGTATTTT. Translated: CASSTPGTSTDTQYF.

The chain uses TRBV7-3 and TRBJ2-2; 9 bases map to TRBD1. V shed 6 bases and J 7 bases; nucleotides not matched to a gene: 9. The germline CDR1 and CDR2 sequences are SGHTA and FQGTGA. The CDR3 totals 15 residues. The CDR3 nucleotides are TGTGCCAGCAGGAGGACAGGGGAGGGGAACGGGGAGCTGTTTTTT. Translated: CASRRTGEGNGELFF.

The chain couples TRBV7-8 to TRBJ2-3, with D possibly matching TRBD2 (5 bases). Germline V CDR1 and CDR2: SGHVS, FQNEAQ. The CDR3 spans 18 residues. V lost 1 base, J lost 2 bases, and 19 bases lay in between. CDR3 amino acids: CASSLVFRTAQYTDTQYF. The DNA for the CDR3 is TGTGCCAGCAGCTTAGTTTTCCGGACTGCACAGTACACAGATACGCAGTATTTT.

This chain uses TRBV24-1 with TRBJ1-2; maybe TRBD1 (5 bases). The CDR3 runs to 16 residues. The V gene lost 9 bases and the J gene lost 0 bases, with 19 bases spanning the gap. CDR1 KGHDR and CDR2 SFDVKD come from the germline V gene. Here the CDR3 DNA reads TGTGCCACCTCTGGTGGTCCAGGGAACACTAACTATGGCTACACCTTC. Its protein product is CATSGGPGNTNYGYTF.

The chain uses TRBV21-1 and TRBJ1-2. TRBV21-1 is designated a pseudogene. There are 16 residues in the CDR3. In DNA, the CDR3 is TGTGCCAGCAGCAAATTGGGGGGGGAGGCCTACTATGGCTACACCTTC. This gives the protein CASSKLGGEAYYGYTF.

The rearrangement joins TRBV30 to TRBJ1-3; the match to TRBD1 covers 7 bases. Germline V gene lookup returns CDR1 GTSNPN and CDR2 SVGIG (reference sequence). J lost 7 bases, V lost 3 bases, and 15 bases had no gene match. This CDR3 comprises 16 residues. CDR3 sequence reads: CAWRDRQGPLANTIYF. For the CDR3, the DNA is TGTGCCTGGAGGGATCGACAGGGCCCCTTGGCGAACACCATATATTTT.

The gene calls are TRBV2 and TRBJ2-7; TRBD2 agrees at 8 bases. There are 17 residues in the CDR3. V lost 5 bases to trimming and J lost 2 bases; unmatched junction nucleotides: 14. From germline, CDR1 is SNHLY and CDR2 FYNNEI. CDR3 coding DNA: TGTGCCAGCAGTTCTACTGGACTAGCCCTCCTAGCCTACGAGCAGTACTTC. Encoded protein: CASSSTGLALLAYEQYF.

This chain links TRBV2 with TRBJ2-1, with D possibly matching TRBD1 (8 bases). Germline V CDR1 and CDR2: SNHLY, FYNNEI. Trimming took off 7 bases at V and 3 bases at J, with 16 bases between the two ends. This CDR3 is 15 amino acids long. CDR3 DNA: TGTGCCAGCATTCAGGACAGGGACTACTACAATGAGCAGTTCTTC. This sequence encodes CASIQDRDYYNEQFF.

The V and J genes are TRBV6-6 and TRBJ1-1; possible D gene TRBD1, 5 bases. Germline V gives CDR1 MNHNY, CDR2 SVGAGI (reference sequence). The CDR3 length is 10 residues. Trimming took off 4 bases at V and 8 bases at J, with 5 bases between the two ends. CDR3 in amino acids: CASSSGEAFF. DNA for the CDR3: TGTGCCAGCAGTTCAGGGGAAGCTTTCTTT.

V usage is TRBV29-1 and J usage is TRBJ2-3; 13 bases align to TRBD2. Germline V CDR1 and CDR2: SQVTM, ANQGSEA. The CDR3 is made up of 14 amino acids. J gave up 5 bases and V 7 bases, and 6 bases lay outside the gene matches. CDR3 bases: TGCAGCGGGTGGACTAGCGGGAGAGGAGATACGCAGTATTTT. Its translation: CSGWTSGRGDTQYF.

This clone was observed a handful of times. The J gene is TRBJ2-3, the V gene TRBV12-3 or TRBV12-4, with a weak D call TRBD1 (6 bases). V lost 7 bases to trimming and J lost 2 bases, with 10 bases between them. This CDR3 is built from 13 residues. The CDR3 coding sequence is TGTGCCAGCACTCGGGACAACACAGATACGCAGTATTTT. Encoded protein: CASTRDNTDTQYF.

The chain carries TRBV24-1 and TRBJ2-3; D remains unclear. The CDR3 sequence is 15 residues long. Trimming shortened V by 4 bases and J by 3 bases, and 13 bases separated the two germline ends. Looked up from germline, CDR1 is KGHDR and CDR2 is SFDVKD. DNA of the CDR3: TGTGCCACCAGTGACACCAGGAAAACGACAGATACGCAGTATTTT. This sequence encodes CATSDTRKTTDTQYF.

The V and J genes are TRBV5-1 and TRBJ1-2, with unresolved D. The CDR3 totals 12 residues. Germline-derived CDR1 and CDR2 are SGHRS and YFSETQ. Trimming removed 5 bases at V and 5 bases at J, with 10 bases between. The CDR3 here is CASRPGGYGYTF. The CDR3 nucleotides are TGCGCCAGCAGGCCCGGAGGGTATGGCTACACCTTC.

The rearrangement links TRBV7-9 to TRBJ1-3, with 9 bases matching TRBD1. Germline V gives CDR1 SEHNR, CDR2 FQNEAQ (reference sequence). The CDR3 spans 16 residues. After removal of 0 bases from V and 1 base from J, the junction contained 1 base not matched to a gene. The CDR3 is CASSLAQGASGNTIYF. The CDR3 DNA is TGTGCCAGCAGCTTAGCACAGGGGGCATCTGGAAACACCATATATTTT.

CDR3 in amino acids: CASSLGFRGTEAFF. The CDR3 region has the DNA TGTGCCAGCAGTTTAGGTTTCAGGGGCACTGAAGCTTTCTTT. The chain employs TRBV28 and TRBJ1-1; possibly TRBD1 for D (6 bases). Trimming stripped 2 bases from V and 4 bases from J, with 11 bases between. The CDR3 has 14 residues. The germline CDR1 and CDR2 sequences are MDHEN and SYDVKM.

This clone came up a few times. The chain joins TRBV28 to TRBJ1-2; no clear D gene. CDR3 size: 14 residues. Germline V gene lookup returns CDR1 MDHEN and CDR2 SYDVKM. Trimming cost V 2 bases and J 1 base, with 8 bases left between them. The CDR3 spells CASSLTGYNYGYTF. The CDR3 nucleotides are TGTGCCAGCAGTTTAACGGGATATAACTATGGCTACACCTTC.

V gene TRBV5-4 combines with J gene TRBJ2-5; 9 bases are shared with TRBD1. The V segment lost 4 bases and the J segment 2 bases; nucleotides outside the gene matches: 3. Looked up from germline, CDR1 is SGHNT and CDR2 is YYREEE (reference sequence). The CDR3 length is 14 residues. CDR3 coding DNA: TGTGCCAGCAGCCGACAGGGGGAACAAGAGACCCAGTACTTC. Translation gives CASSRQGEQETQYF.

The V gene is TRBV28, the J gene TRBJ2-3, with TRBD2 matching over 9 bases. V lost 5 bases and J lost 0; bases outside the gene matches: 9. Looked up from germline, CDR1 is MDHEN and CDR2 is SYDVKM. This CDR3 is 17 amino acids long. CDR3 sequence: CASSTQTSGSSTDTQYF. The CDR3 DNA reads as TGTGCCAGCAGTACGCAAACTAGCGGGTCTAGCACAGATACGCAGTATTTT.

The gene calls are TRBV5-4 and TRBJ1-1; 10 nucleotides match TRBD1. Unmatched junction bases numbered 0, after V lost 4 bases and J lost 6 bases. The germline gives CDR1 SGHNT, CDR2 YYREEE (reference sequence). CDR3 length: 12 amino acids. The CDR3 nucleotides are TGTGCCAGCAGCGACAGGGGGCCTGAAGCTTTCTTT. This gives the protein CASSDRGPEAFF.

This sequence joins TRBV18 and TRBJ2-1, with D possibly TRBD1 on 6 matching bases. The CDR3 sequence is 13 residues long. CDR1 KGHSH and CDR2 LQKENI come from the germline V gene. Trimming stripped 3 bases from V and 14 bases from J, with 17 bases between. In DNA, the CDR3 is TGTGCCAGCTCACCGATCTACCGGGACAAGGAGTTCTTC. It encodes CASSPIYRDKEFF.

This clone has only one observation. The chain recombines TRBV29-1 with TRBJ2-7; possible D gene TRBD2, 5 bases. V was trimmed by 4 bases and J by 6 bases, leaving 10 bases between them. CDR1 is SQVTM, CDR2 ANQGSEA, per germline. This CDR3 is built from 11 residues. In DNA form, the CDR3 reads TGCAGCGTTGTGGCAGGAGGCGAGCAGTACTTC. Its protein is CSVVAGGEQYF.

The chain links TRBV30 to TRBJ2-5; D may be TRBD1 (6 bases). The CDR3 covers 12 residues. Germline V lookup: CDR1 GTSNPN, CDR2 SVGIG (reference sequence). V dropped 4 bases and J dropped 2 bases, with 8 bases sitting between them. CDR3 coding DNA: TGTGCCTGGAAACAGGGACAAGAGACCCAGTACTTC. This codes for CAWKQGQETQYF.

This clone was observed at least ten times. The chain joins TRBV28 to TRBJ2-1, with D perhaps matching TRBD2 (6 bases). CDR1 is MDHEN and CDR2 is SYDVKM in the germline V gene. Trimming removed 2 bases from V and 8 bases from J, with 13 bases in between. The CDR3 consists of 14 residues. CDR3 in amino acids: CASSLRLGGDEQFF. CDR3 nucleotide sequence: TGTGCCAGCAGTTTAAGGCTAGGAGGGGATGAGCAGTTCTTC.